These T cell receptor beta chains were read from a single sample in a study of blood T cell repertoires in COVID-19. Only in-frame clones appear in the TCRdb table, and some are missing; sequencing was by immunoSEQ multiplex PCR. The data hold roughly 190,000 clones, with around 85% observed a single time. Sequencing was performed on peripheral blood. These receptors originate from an older woman with acute or convalescent COVID-19. The CDR3 runs from the conserved cysteine through the conserved F or W. A D gene is named only where the DNA matches it firmly.

TRBD1	TRBV5-1	TRBJ2-3	TGCGCCAGCAGCACACAGGGGGCCCTCACAGATACGCAGTATTTT	CASSTQGALTDTQYF
TRBD1	TRBV3-1/TRBV3-2	TRBJ1-4	TGTGCCAGCAGCCAAAGACAGGGCTCTAATGAAAAACTGTTTTTT	CASSQRQGSNEKLFF
TRBD2	TRBV9	TRBJ2-1	TGTGCCAGCAGCGAAGTAGCGGGGTACTCCTACAATGAGCAGTTCTTC	CASSEVAGYSYNEQFF
.	TRBV24-1	TRBJ2-3	TGTGCCACCAGTGATTTGACAGTCACTAGCACAGATACGCAGTATTTT	CATSDLTVTSTDTQYF
TRBD1	TRBV6-1	TRBJ1-5	TGTGCCAGCAGTGAAAGGGACTCGACAGGGACGGATTACGCTCAGCCCCAGCATTTT	CASSERDSTGTDYAQPQHF
TRBD1	TRBV4-1	TRBJ1-2	TGCGCCAGCAGCCCCCCACAGGGGTACGGCTACACCTTC	CASSPPQGYGYTF
.	TRBV7-8	TRBJ2-4	TGTGCCAGCAGCAAAGTCGGGGGAGCGGCTCAGAACATTCAGTACTTC	CASSKVGGAAQNIQYF
.	TRBV30	TRBJ2-5	TGTGCCTGGACTAAGTCTCAAGAGACCCAGTACTTC	CAWTKSQETQYF
TRBD1	TRBV13	TRBJ1-1	TGTGCCAGCAGCAGGACAGGAATGAACACTGAAGCTTTCTTT	CASSRTGMNTEAFF
TRBD2	TRBV5-1	TRBJ2-1	TGCGCCAGCAGTATTCTAGCGGGAGGTGAGAATGAGCAGTTCTTC	CASSILAGGENEQFF
TRBD1	TRBV20-1	TRBJ2-5	TGCAGTGCTAGTGGGGACAGGGAGTACTTC	CSASGDREYF
TRBD1	TRBV6-5	TRBJ2-7	TGTGCCAGCAGTTCGCCACAGGGGGCTCTACCCCACGAGCAGTACTTC	CASSSPQGALPHEQYF